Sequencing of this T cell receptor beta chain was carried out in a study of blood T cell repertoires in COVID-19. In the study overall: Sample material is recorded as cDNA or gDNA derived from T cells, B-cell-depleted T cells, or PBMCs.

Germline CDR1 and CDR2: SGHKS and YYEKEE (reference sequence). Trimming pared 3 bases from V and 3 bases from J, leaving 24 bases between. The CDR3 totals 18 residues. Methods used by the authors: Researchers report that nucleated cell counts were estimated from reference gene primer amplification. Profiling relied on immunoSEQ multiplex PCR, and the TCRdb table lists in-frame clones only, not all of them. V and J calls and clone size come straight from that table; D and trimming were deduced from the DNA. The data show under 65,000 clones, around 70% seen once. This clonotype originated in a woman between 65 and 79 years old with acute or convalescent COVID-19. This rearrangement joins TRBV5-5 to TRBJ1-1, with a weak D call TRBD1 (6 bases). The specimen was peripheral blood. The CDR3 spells CASSSLSLTGFRDTEAFF. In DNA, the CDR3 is TGTGCCAGCAGCTCCCTAAGCCTAACAGGGTTCAGGGACACTGAAGCTTTCTTT.